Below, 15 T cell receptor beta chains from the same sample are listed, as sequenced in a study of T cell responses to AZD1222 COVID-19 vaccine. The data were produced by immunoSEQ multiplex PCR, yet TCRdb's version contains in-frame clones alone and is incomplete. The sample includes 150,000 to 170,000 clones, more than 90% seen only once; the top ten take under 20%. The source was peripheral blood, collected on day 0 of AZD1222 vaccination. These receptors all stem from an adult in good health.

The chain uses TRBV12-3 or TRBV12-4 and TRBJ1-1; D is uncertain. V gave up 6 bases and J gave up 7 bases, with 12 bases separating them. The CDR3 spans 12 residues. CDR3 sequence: CASRPRPGEAFF. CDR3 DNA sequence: TGTGCCAGCAGGCCCCGGCCGGGTGAAGCTTTCTTT.

CDR3 nucleotides: TGTGCCAGCACGCCTGGGGGGGGGCGAGGCTACACCTTC. Protein product: CASTPGGGRGYTF. The chain employs TRBV28 and TRBJ1-2; D may be TRBD1 (6 bases). The V gene lost 7 bases and the J gene lost 8 bases, with 17 bases spanning the gap. There are 13 residues in the CDR3. CDR1 and CDR2 from the germline V gene are MDHEN and SYDVKM.

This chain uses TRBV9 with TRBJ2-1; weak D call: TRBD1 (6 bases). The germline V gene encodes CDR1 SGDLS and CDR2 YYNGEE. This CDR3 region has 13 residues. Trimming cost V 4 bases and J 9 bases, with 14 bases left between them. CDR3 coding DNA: TGTGCCAGCAGCTCCCGGACAGCCGTTGAGCAGTTCTTC. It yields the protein CASSSRTAVEQFF. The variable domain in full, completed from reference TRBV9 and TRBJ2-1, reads DSGVTQTPKHLITATGQRVTLRCSPRSGDLSVYWYQQSLDQGLQFLIQYYNGEERAKGNILERFSAQQFPDLHSELNLSSLELGDSALYFCASSSRTAVEQFFGPGTRLTVL.

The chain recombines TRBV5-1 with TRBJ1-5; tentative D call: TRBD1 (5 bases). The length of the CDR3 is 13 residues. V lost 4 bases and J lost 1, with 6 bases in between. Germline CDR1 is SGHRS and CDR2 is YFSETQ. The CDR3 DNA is TGCGCCAGCAGCAGGGGAAGCAATCAGCCCCAGCATTTT. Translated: CASSRGSNQPQHF.

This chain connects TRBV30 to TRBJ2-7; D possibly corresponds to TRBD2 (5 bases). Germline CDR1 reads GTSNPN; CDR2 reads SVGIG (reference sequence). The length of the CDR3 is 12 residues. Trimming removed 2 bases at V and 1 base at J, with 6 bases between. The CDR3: CAWSRGSYEQYF. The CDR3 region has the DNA TGTGCCTGGAGTCGGGGATCCTACGAGCAGTACTTC.

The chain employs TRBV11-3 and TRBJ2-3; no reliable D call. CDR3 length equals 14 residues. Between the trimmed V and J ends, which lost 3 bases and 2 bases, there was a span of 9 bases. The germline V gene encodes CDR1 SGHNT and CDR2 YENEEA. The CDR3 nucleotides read TGTGCCAGCAGCTTTGTGTCGAACACAGATACGCAGTATTTT. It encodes CASSFVSNTDTQYF.

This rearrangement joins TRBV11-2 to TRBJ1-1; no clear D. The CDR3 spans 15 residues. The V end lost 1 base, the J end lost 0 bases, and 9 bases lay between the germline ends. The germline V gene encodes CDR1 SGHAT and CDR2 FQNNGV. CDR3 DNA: TGTGCCAGCAGCTTAGCTCGGTGGGTGAACACTGAAGCTTTCTTT. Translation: CASSLARWVNTEAFF.

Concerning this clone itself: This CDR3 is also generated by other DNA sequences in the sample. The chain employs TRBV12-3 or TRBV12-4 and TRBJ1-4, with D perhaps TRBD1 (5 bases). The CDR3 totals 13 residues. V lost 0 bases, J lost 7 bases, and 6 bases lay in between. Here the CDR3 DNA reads TGTGCCAGCAGTTTAGCTGGGACTGAAAAACTGTTTTTT. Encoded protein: CASSLAGTEKLFF.

CDR3 in amino acids: CASSGGGLAGPKHTGELFF. The DNA for the CDR3 is TGTGCCAGCAGCGGCGGTGGGCTAGCGGGTCCTAAACATACCGGGGAGCTGTTTTTT. The chain couples TRBV9 to TRBJ2-2; 8 bases line up with TRBD2. With V trimmed by 3 bases and J by 5 bases, 18 bases remained unmatched. The CDR3 is 19 residues long. Looked up from germline, CDR1 is SGDLS and CDR2 is YYNGEE. The variable domain in full, with the rest retrieved from reference TRBV9 and TRBJ2-2, is DSGVTQTPKHLITATGQRVTLRCSPRSGDLSVYWYQQSLDQGLQFLIQYYNGEERAKGNILERFSAQQFPDLHSELNLSSLELGDSALYFCASSGGGLAGPKHTGELFFGEGSRLTVL.

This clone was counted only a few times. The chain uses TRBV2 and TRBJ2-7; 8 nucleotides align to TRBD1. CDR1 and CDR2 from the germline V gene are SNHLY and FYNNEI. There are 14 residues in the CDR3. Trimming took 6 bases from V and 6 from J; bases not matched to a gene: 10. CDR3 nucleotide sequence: TGTGCCAGCAGAACCGACAGGGGTTGGAGCGAGCAGTACTTC. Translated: CASRTDRGWSEQYF.

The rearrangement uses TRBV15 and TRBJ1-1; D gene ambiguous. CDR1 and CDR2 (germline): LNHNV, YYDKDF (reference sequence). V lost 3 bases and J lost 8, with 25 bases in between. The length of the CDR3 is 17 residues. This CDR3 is CATSSAKSGVLKIEAFF. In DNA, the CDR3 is TGTGCCACCAGCAGCGCTAAAAGTGGGGTGTTAAAGATCGAAGCTTTCTTT. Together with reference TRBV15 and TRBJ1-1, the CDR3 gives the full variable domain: DAMVIQNPRYQVTQFGKPVTLSCSQTLNHNVMYWYQQKSSQAPKLLFHYYDKDFNNEADTPDNFQSRRPNTSFCFLDIRSPGLGDTAMYLCATSSAKSGVLKIEAFFGQGTRLTVV.

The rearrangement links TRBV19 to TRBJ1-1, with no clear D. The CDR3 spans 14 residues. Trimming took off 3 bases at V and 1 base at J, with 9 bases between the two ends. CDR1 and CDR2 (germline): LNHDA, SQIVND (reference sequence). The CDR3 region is CASSISPGNTEAFF. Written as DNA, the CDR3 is TGTGCCAGTAGTATCTCGCCGGGGAACACTGAAGCTTTCTTT.

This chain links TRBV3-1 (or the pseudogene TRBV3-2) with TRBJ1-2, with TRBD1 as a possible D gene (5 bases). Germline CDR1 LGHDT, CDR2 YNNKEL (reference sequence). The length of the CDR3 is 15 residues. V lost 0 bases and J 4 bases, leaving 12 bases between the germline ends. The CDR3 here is CASSQDYPGFYGYTF. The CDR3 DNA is TGTGCCAGCAGCCAAGATTATCCAGGGTTCTATGGCTACACCTTC.

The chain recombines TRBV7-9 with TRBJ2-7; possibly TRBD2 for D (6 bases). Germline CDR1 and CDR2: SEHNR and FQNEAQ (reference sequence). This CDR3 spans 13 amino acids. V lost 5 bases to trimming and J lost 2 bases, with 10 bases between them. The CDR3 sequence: CASSPGSAYEQYF. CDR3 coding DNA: TGTGCCAGCAGCCCCGGGAGCGCCTACGAGCAGTACTTC.

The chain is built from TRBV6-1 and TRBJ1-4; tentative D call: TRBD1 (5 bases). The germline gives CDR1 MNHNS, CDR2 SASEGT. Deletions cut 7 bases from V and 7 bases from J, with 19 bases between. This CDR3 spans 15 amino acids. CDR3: CASMPGSGGGEKLFF. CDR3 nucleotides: TGTGCCAGCATGCCCGGTTCGGGTGGGGGTGAAAAACTGTTTTTT.